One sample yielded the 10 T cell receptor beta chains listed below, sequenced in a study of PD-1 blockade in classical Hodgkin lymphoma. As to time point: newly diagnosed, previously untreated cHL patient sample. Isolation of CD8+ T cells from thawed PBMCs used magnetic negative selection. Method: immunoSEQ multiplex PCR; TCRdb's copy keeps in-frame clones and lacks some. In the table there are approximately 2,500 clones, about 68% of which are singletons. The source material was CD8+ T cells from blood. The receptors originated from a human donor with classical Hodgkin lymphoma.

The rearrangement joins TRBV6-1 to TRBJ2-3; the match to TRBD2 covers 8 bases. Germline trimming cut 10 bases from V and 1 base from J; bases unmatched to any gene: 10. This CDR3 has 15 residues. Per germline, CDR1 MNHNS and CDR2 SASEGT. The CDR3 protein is CATHETSGGTDTQYF. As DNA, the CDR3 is TGTGCCACTCACGAAACTAGCGGCGGCACAGATACGCAGTATTTT.

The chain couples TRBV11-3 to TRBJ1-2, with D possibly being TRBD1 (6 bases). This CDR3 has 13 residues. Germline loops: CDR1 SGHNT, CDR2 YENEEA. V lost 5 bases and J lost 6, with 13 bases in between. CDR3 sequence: CASSQEEGDGYTF. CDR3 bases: TGTGCCAGCAGCCAGGAGGAGGGGGATGGCTACACCTTC.

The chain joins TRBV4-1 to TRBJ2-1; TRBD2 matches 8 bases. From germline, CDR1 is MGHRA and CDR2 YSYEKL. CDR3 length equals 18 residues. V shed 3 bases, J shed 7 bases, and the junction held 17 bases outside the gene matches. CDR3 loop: CASSHQTGTSGRGNEQFF. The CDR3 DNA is TGCGCCAGCAGCCACCAGACCGGGACGAGCGGGAGAGGTAATGAGCAGTTCTTC.

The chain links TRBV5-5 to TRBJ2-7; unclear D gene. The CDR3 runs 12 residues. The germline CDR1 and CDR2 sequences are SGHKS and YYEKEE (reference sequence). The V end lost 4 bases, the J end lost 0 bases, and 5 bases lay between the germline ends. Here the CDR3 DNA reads TGTGCCAGCAGCCAATCCTCCTACGAGCAGTACTTC. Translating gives CASSQSSYEQYF.

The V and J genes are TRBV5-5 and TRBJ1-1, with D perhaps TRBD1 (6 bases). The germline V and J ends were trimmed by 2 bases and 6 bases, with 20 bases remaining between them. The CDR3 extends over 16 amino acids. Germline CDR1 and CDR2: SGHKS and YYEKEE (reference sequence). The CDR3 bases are TGTGCCAGCAGCTTCTCGGTAGACAGGATCGCGGCTGAAGCTTTCTTT. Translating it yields CASSFSVDRIAAEAFF.

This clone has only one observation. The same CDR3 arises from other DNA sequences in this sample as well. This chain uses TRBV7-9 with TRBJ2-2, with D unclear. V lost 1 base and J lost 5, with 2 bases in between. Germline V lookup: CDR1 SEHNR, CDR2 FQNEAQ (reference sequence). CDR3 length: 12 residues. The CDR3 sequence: CASSLETGELFF. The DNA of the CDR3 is TGTGCCAGCAGCTTAGAGACCGGGGAGCTGTTTTTT.

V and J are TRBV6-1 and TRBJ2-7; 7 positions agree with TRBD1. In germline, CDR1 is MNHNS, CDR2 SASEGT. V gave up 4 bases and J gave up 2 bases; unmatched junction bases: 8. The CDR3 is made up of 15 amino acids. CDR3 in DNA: TGTGCCAGCAGTGGGACAGGTTTCGGGCCCTACGAGCAGTACTTC. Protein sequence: CASSGTGFGPYEQYF.

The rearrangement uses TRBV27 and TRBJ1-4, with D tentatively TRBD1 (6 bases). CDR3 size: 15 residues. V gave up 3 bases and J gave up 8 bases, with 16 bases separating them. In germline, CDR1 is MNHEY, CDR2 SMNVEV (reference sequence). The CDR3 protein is CASSFNWDIGEKLFF. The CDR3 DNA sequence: TGTGCCAGCAGTTTTAATTGGGACATAGGGGAAAAACTGTTTTTT. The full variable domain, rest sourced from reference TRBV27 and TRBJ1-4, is EAQVTQNPRYLITVTGKKLTVTCSQNMNHEYMSWYRQDPGLGLRQIYYSMNVEVTDKGDVPEGYKVSRKEKRNFPLILESPSPNQTSLYFCASSFNWDIGEKLFFGSGTQLSVL.

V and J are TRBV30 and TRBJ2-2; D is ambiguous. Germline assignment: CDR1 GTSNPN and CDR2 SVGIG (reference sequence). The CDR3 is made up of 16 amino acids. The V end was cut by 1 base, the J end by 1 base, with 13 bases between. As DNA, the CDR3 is TGTGCCTGGAGTGGCACTTTGGGCCAGAACACCGGGGAGCTGTTTTTT. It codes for CAWSGTLGQNTGELFF.

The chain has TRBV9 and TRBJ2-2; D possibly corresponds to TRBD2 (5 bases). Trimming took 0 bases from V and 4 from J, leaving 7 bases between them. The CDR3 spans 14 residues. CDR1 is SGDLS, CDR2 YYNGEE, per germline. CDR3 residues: CASSVDGVTGELFF. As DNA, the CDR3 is TGTGCCAGCAGCGTAGACGGGGTCACCGGGGAGCTGTTTTTT. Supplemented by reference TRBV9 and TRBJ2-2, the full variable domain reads DSGVTQTPKHLITATGQRVTLRCSPRSGDLSVYWYQQSLDQGLQFLIQYYNGEERAKGNILERFSAQQFPDLHSELNLSSLELGDSALYFCASSVDGVTGELFFGEGSRLTVL.